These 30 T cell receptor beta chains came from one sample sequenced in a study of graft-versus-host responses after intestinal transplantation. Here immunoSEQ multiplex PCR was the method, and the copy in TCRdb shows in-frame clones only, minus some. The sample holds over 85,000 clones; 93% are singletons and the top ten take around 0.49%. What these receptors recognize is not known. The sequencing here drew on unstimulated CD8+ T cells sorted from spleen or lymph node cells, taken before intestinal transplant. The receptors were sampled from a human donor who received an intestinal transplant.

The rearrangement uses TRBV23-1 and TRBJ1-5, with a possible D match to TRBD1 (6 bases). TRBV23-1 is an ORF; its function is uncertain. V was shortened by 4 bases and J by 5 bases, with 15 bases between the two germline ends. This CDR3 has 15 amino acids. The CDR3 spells CASSRDDRSYQPQHF. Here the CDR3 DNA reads TGCGCCAGCAGTCGAGATGACAGGTCGTATCAGCCCCAGCATTTT.

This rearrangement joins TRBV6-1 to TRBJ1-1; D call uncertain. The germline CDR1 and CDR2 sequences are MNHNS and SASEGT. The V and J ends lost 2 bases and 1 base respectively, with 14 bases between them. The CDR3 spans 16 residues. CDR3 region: CASSELVGLRNTEAFF. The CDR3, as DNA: TGTGCCAGCAGTGAACTCGTGGGGTTAAGGAACACTGAAGCTTTCTTT.

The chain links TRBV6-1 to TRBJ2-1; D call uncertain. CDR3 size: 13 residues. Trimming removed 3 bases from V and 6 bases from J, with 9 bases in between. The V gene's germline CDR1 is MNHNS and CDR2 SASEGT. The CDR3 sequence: CASSDSDGNEQFF. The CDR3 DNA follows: TGTGCCAGCAGTGATTCTGACGGCAATGAGCAGTTCTTC.

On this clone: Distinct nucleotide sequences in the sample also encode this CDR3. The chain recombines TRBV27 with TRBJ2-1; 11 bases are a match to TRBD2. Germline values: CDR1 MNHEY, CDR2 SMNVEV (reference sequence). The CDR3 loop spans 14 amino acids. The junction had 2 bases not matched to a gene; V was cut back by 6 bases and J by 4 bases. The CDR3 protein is CASSLAGGYNEQFF. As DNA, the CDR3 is TGTGCCAGCAGCTTAGCGGGAGGGTACAATGAGCAGTTCTTC.

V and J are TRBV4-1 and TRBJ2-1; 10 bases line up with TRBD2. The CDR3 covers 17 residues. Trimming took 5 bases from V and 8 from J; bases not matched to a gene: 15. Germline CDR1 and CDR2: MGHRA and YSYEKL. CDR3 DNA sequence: TGCGCCAGCAGCGAAGGGCAGATTAGCGGGAGGAAGGATGAGCAGTTCTTC. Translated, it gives CASSEGQISGRKDEQFF.

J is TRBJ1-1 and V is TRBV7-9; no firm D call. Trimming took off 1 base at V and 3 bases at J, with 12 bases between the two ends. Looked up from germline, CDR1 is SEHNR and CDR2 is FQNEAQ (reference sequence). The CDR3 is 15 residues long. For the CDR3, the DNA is TGTGCCAGCAGCTTAGTTTGGGGAGGCGACACTGAAGCTTTCTTT. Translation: CASSLVWGGDTEAFF. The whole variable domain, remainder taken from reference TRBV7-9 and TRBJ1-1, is DTGVSQNPRHKITKRGQNVTFRCDPISEHNRLYWYRQTLGQGPEFLTYFQNEAQLEKSRLLSDRFSAERPKGSFSTLEIQRTEQGDSAMYLCASSLVWGGDTEAFFGQGTRLTVV.

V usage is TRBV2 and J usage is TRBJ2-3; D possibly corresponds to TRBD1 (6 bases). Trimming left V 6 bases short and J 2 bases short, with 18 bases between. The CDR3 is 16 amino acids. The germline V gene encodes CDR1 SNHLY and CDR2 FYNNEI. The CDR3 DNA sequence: TGTGCCAGCAGGGATCCCCGGGACACCACCACAGATACGCAGTATTTT. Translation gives CASRDPRDTTTDTQYF.

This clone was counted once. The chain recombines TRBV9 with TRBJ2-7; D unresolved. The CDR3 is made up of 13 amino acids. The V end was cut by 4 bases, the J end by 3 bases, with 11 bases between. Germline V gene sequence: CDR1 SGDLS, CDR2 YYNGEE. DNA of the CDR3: TGTGCCAGCAGCCCTGGACCGGTCTACGAGCAGTACTTC. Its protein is CASSPGPVYEQYF.

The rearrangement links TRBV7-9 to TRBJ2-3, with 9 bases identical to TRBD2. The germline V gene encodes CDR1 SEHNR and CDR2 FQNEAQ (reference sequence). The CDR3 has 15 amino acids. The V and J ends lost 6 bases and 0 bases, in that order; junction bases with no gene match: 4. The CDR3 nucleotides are TGTGCCAGCAGAGGACTAGCGACGAGCACAGATACGCAGTATTTT. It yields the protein CASRGLATSTDTQYF.

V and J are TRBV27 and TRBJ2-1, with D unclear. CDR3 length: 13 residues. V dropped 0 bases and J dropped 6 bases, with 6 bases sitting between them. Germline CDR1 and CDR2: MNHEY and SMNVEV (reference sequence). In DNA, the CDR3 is TGTGCCAGCAGTTTATCGATGGGCAATGAGCAGTTCTTC. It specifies CASSLSMGNEQFF.

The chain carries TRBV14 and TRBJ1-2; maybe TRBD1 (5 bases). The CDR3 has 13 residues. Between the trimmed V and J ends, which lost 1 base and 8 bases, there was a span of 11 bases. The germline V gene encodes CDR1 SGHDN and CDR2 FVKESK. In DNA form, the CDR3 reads TGTGCCAGCAGCCAAGTTGAGGGGTACGGCTACACCTTC. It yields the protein CASSQVEGYGYTF.

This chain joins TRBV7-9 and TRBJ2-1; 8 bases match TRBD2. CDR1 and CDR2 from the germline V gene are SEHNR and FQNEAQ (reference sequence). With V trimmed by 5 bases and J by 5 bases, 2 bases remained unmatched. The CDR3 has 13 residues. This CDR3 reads CASSPREDNEQFF. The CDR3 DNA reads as TGTGCCAGCAGCCCGCGGGAGGACAATGAGCAGTTCTTC.

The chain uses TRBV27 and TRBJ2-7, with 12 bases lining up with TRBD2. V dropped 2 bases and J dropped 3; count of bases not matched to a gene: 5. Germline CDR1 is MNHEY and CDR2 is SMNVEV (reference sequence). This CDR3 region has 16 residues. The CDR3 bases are TGTGCCAGCAGTTTAGAGACTAGCGGGAGATACTACGAGCAGTACTTC. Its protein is CASSLETSGRYYEQYF.

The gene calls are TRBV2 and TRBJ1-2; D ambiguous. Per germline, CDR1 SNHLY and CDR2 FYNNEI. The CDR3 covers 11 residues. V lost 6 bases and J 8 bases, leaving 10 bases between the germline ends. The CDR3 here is CASRMGSGYTF. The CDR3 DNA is TGTGCCAGCAGGATGGGCTCGGGCTACACCTTC.

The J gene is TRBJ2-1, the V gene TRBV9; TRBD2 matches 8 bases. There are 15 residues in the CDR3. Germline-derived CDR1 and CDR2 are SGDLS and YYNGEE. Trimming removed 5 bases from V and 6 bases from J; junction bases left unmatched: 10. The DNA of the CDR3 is TGTGCCAGCAGTGGAAGCGGGAGCGGTCTCAATGAGCAGTTCTTC. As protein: CASSGSGSGLNEQFF.

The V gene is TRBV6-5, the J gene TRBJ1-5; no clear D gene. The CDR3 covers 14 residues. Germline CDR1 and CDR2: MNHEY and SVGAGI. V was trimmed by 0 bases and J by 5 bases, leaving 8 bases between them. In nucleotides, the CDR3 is TGTGCCAGCAGTTACTCCGACCCACATCAGCCCCAGCATTTT. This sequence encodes CASSYSDPHQPQHF.

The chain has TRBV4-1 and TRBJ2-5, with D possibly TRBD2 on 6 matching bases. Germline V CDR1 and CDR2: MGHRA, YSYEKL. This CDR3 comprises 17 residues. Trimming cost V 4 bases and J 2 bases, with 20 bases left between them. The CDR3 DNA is TGCGCCAGCAGCCCCTTGCAGCTCGGGACTCATCAAGAGACCCAGTACTTC. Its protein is CASSPLQLGTHQETQYF.

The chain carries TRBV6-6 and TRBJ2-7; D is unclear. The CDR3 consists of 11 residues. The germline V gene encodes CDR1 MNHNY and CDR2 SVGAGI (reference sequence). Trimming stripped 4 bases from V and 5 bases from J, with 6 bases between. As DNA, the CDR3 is TGTGCCAGCAGTTTGACGGACGAGCAGTACTTC. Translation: CASSLTDEQYF.

The CDR3 DNA is TGTGCCAGCAGACTGGGACAGGGGTCGGAGTATTTT. Translated, it gives CASRLGQGSEYF. The chain carries TRBV6-6 and TRBJ2-3; 10 positions match TRBD1. The trim removed 6 bases at V and 13 bases at J, leaving 7 bases unmatched. The CDR3 runs 12 residues. Germline V lookup: CDR1 MNHNY, CDR2 SVGAGI (reference sequence).

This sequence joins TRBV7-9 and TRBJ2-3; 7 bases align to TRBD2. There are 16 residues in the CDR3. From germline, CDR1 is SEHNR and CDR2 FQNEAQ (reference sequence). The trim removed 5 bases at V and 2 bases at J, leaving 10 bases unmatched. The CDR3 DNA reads TGTGCCAGCAGCCCGCCGGGAGGCGGCAACACAGATACGCAGTATTTT. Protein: CASSPPGGGNTDTQYF.

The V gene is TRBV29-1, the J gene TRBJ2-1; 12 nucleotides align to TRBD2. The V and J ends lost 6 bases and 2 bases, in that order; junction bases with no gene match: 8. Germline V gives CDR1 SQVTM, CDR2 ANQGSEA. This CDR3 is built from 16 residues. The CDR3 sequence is CSVGGLAGSAYNEQFF. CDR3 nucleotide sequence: TGCAGCGTCGGAGGACTAGCGGGGTCTGCCTACAATGAGCAGTTCTTC.

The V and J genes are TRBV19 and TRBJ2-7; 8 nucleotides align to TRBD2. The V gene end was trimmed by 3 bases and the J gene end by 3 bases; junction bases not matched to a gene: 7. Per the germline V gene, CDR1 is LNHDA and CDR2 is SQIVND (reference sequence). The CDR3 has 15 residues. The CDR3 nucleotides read TGTGCCAGTAGTATGGCTAGCGGGCCCTACTACGAGCAGTACTTC. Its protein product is CASSMASGPYYEQYF.

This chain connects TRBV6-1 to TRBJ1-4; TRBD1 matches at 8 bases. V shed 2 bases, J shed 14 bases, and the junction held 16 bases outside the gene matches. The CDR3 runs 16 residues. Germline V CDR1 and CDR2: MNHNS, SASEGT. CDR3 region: CASSELDRGQGLDLFF. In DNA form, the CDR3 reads TGTGCCAGCAGTGAACTAGACAGGGGTCAAGGATTGGATCTGTTTTTT.

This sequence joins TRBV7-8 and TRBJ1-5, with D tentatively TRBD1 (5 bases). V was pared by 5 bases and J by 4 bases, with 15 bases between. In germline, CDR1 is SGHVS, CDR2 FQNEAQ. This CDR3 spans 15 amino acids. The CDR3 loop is CASSEHQGLNQPQHF. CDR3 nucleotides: TGTGCCAGCAGCGAACACCAGGGACTAAATCAGCCCCAGCATTTT.

CDR3 loop: CASLKQFF. The CDR3 nucleotides are TGTGCCAGCCTTAAGCAGTTCTTC. This chain connects TRBV28 to TRBJ2-1; D uncertain. Germline V gene sequence: CDR1 MDHEN, CDR2 SYDVKM. This CDR3 contains 8 residues. The V gene lost 8 bases and the J gene lost 11 bases, with 4 bases spanning the gap.

The CDR3 here is CAWSVLGRSGNTIYF. As DNA, the CDR3 is TGTGCCTGGAGTGTACTTGGGCGCTCTGGAAACACCATATATTTT. The chain couples TRBV30 to TRBJ1-3, with D unclear. The CDR3 loop spans 15 amino acids. Looked up from germline, CDR1 is GTSNPN and CDR2 is SVGIG (reference sequence). Trimming left V 0 bases short and J 0 bases short, with 9 bases between. Drawing the rest from reference TRBV30 and TRBJ1-3, the complete variable domain is SQTIHQWPATLVQPVGSPLSLECTVEGTSNPNLYWYRQAAGRGLQLLFYSVGIGQISSEVPQNLSASRPQDRQFILSSKKLLLSDSGFYLCAWSVLGRSGNTIYFGEGSWLTVV.

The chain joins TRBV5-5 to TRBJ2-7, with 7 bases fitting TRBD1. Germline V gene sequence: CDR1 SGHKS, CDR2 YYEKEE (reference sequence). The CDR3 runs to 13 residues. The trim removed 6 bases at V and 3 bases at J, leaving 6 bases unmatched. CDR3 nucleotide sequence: TGTGCCAGCACCGACAGGGTCTACTACGAGCAGTACTTC. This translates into CASTDRVYYEQYF.

CDR3: CASSRGTGSSYEQYF. CDR3 nucleotide sequence: TGTGCCAGCAGCCGAGGGACAGGGAGCTCCTACGAGCAGTACTTC. This chain uses TRBV27 with TRBJ2-7; 9 bases fit TRBD1. The CDR3 runs to 15 residues. J lost 0 bases, V lost 6 bases, and 6 bases had no gene match. Germline V gene sequence: CDR1 MNHEY, CDR2 SMNVEV (reference sequence).

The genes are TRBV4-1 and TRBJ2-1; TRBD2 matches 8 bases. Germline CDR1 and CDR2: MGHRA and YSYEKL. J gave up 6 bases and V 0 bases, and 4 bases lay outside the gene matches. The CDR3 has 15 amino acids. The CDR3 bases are TGCGCCAGCAGCCAAGATGACCTAGCGGGCAATGAGCAGTTCTTC. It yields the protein CASSQDDLAGNEQFF.

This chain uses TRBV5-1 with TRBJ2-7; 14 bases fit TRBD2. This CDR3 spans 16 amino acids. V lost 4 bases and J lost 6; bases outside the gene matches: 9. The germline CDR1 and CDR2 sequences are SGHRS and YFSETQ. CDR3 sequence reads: CASSLPGLAGAREQYF. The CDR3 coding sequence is TGCGCCAGCAGCCTACCGGGACTAGCGGGAGCTCGCGAGCAGTACTTC.